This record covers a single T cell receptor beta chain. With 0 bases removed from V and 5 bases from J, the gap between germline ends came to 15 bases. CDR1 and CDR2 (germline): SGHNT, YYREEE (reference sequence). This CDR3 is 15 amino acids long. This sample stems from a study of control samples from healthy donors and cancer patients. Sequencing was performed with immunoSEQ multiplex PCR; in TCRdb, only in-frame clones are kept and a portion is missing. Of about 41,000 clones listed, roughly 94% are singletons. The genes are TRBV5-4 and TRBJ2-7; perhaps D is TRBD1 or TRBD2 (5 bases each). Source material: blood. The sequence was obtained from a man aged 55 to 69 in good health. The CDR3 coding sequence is TGTGCCAGCAGCTTGGGGGGGTACCACCGCGACGAGCAGTACTTC. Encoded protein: CASSLGGYHRDEQYF.